The 18 T cell receptor beta chains below all came from one sample that was sequenced in a study of ipilimumab plus nivolumab after autologous stem cell transplantation. Clones were read by immunoSEQ multiplex PCR, and TCRdb kept only the in-frame ones, dropping some. The sample holds around 84,000 clones, more than 80% seen once. The specimen comprised PBMCs, sampled in a trial of ipilimumab plus nivolumab as post-transplant consolidation. The receptors were sampled from a male donor with diffuse large B-cell lymphoma.

The rearrangement uses TRBV9 and TRBJ2-7; TRBD1 matches 10 bases. V lost 0 bases to trimming and J lost 3 bases; unmatched junction nucleotides: 6. This CDR3 is built from 16 residues. From germline, CDR1 is SGDLS and CDR2 YYNGEE. CDR3 in DNA: TGTGCCAGCAGCGTAGACCCCGGGACAGGGGACTACGAGCAGTACTTC. The encoded protein is CASSVDPGTGDYEQYF.

The V and J genes are TRBV7-2 and TRBJ1-1, with D unresolved. V was shortened by 1 base and J by 1 base, with 10 bases between the two germline ends. This CDR3 region has 15 residues. The germline CDR1 and CDR2 sequences are SGHTA and FQGNSA. Here the CDR3 reads CASSLGPRQNTEAFF. DNA for the CDR3: TGTGCCAGCAGCTTAGGTCCCAGGCAGAACACTGAAGCTTTCTTT.

This clone was detected only once. The CDR3 protein is CAISGSGGSYNEQFF. The CDR3 nucleotides are TGTGCCATCAGTGGTAGCGGGGGAAGCTACAATGAGCAGTTCTTC. This chain links TRBV10-3 with TRBJ2-1, with 9 bases that match TRBD2. The trim removed 4 bases at V and 3 bases at J, leaving 4 bases unmatched. This CDR3 has 15 residues. The germline V gene encodes CDR1 ENHRY and CDR2 SYGVKD.

V is TRBV13 and J is TRBJ2-7; TRBD1 matches at 9 bases. This CDR3 is built from 14 residues. Germline V gives CDR1 PRHDT, CDR2 FYEKMQ (reference sequence). J lost 3 bases, V lost 1 base, and 1 base had no gene match. CDR3 region: CASSLEGQGYEQYF. The CDR3 bases are TGTGCCAGCAGCTTAGAGGGACAGGGCTACGAGCAGTACTTC.

J is TRBJ2-7 and V is TRBV30, with TRBD1 matching 8 bases. The ends lost 8 bases at V and 5 bases at J; junction bases unmatched: 11. The length of the CDR3 is 13 residues. The germline gives CDR1 GTSNPN, CDR2 SVGIG (reference sequence). CDR3 in DNA: TGTGCCGGAGGACAGGGACTTATTGACGAGCAGTACTTC. As protein: CAGGQGLIDEQYF.

This clone has a single count. The V gene is TRBV5-1, the J gene TRBJ2-3, with 11 bases matching TRBD2. The CDR3 runs 16 residues. In germline, CDR1 is SGHRS, CDR2 YFSETQ. The V gene end was trimmed by 3 bases and the J gene end by 0 bases; junction bases not matched to a gene: 3. The CDR3 DNA follows: TGCGCCAGCAGCTGGGGACTAGCGGTCAGCACAGATACGCAGTATTTT. This codes for CASSWGLAVSTDTQYF.

The rearrangement links TRBV19 to TRBJ1-4; a weak D match, TRBD1 (5 bases). The CDR3 length is 14 residues. Trimming took 7 bases from V and 4 from J, leaving 13 bases between them. In germline, CDR1 is LNHDA, CDR2 SQIVND (reference sequence). The CDR3 spells CASIGKGVNEKLFF. In DNA form, the CDR3 reads TGTGCCAGTATAGGTAAAGGGGTTAATGAAAAACTGTTTTTT.

This chain connects TRBV5-4 to TRBJ2-3, with 7 positions matching TRBD2. Germline loops: CDR1 SGHNT, CDR2 YYREEE (reference sequence). Unmatched junction bases numbered 6, after V lost 3 bases and J lost 5 bases. The CDR3 runs to 14 residues. CDR3 sequence reads: CASSSWDYRDTQYF. In nucleotides, the CDR3 is TGTGCCAGCAGCTCATGGGACTATCGAGATACGCAGTATTTT.

This sequence joins TRBV7-9 and TRBJ2-7; no clear D gene. CDR1 SEHNR and CDR2 FQNEAQ come from the germline V gene (reference sequence). The CDR3 totals 14 residues. V lost 5 bases, J lost 2 bases, and 13 bases lay in between. Written as DNA, the CDR3 is TGTGCCAGCAGCCAGGCACAGATTCCCTACGAGCAGTACTTC. Protein: CASSQAQIPYEQYF.

This clone was picked up one time. The rearrangement uses TRBV4-2 and TRBJ2-1; TRBD2 might be the D (5 bases). The V and J ends lost 0 bases and 5 bases respectively, with 14 bases between them. Germline CDR1 and CDR2: LGHNA and YNFKEQ. This CDR3 spans 16 amino acids. The CDR3 spells CASSQEGSGFDNEQFF. Written as DNA, the CDR3 is TGTGCCAGCAGCCAAGAAGGATCGGGGTTCGACAATGAGCAGTTCTTC.

The V and J genes are TRBV6-5 and TRBJ2-5; TRBD1 aligns across 8 bases. The CDR3 loop spans 14 amino acids. Trimming removed 5 bases from V and 2 bases from J; junction bases left unmatched: 4. Germline values: CDR1 MNHEY, CDR2 SVGAGI. For the CDR3, the DNA is TGTGCCAGCAGTCACGGACAGGGACAAGAGACCCAGTACTTC. Translation gives CASSHGQGQETQYF.

The CDR3 sequence is CASSLDRAGNTIYF. The CDR3 region has the DNA TGTGCCAGCAGTCTAGACAGGGCTGGAAACACCATATATTTT. This chain connects TRBV6-6 to TRBJ1-3, with 7 positions matching TRBD1. Trimming at V came to 5 bases and at J to 2 bases, leaving 3 bases not matched to a gene. Germline V gene sequence: CDR1 MNHNY, CDR2 SVGAGI (reference sequence). The CDR3 is 14 amino acids.

In this sample, this clone turned up a few times. The chain uses TRBV29-1 and TRBJ1-2, with unresolved D. This CDR3 is 11 amino acids long. Trimming pared 3 bases from V and 8 bases from J, leaving 10 bases between. In germline, CDR1 is SQVTM, CDR2 ANQGSEA. The DNA of the CDR3 is TGCAGCGTTGACGGTGGAGGGGGCTACACCTTC. Translated, it gives CSVDGGGGYTF.

The rearrangement links TRBV6-1 to TRBJ1-1, with D tentatively TRBD1 (5 bases). Trimming stripped 2 bases from V and 5 bases from J, with 9 bases between. The V gene's germline CDR1 is MNHNS and CDR2 SASEGT. The CDR3 consists of 13 residues. The CDR3 DNA sequence: TGTGCCAGCAGTGAATGGGGGGGAACTGAAGCTTTCTTT. As protein: CASSEWGGTEAFF.

V gene TRBV11-2 combines with J gene TRBJ2-1; 7 bases are a match to TRBD2. Per the germline V gene, CDR1 is SGHAT and CDR2 is FQNNGV. With V trimmed by 0 bases and J by 9 bases, 11 bases remained unmatched. This CDR3 contains 16 residues. The CDR3 protein is CASSLDVAGVRSEQFF. CDR3 DNA: TGTGCCAGCAGCTTAGACGTTGCGGGGGTCAGGTCTGAGCAGTTCTTC.

The chain is built from TRBV11-2 and TRBJ2-2, with no clear D. Germline V gene data show CDR1 as SGHAT and CDR2 as FQNNGV. V lost 1 base to trimming and J lost 7 bases, with 13 bases between them. The CDR3 is made up of 15 amino acids. In DNA, the CDR3 is TGTGCCAGCAGCTTAGTGTTAACAGAGAACGGGGAGCTGTTTTTT. It is translated as CASSLVLTENGELFF.

The chain employs TRBV11-2 and TRBJ1-1; no firm D call. This CDR3 region has 13 residues. Germline V gene lookup returns CDR1 SGHAT and CDR2 FQNNGV. V lost 7 bases and J 0 bases, leaving 9 bases between the germline ends. The CDR3 sequence: CASTTHMNTEAFF. DNA of the CDR3: TGTGCCAGCACCACCCATATGAACACTGAAGCTTTCTTT.

A few counts support this clone. V gene TRBV5-1 combines with J gene TRBJ1-1, with D perhaps matching TRBD1 (5 bases). The CDR3 consists of 14 residues. V lost 1 base to trimming and J lost 3 bases, with 10 bases between them. CDR1 is SGHRS and CDR2 is YFSETQ in the germline V gene. CDR3 sequence (DNA): TGCGCCAGCAGCTTGAGCCAGGGCCACACTGAAGCTTTCTTT. This gives the protein CASSLSQGHTEAFF.